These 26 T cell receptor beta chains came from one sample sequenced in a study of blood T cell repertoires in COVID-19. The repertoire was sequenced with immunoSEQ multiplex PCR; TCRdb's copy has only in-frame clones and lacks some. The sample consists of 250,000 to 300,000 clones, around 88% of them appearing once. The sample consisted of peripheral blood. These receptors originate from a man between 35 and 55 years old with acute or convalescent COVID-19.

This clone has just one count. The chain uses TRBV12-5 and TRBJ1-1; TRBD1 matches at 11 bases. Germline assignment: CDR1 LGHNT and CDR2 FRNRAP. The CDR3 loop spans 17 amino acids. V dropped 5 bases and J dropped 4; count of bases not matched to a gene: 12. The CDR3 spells CASGIFGQGAVGTEAFF. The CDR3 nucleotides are TGTGCTAGTGGTATTTTCGGACAGGGGGCAGTGGGCACTGAAGCTTTCTTT.

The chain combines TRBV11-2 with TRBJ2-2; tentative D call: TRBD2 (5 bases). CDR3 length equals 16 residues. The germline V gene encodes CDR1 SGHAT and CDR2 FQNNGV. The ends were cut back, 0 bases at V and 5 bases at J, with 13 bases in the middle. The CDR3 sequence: CASSLETFGKTGELFF. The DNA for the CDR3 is TGTGCCAGCAGCTTAGAAACCTTCGGGAAGACCGGGGAGCTGTTTTTT. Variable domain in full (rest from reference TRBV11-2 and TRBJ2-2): EAGVAQSPRYKIIEKRQSVAFWCNPISGHATLYWYQQILGQGPKLLIQFQNNGVVDDSQLPKDRFSAERLKGVDSTLKIQPAKLEDSAVYLCASSLETFGKTGELFFGEGSRLTVL.

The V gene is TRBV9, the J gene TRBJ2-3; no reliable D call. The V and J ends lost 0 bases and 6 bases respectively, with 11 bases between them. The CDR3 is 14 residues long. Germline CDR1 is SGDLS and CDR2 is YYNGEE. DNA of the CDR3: TGTGCCAGCAGCGTAGCTATGAGCTATGATACGCAGTATTTT. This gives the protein CASSVAMSYDTQYF.

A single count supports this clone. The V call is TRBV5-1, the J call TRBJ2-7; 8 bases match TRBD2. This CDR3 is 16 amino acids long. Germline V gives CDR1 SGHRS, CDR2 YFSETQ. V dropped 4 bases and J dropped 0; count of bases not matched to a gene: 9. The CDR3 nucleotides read TGCGCCAGCAGCCCTCCGCCGGGGGGGGTCTCCTACGAGCAGTACTTC. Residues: CASSPPPGGVSYEQYF. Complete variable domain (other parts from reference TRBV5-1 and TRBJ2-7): KAGVTQTPRYLIKTRGQQVTLSCSPISGHRSVSWYQQTPGQGLQFLFEYFSETQRNKGNFPGRFSGRQFSNSRSEMNVSTLELGDSALYLCASSPPPGGVSYEQYFGPGTRLTVT.

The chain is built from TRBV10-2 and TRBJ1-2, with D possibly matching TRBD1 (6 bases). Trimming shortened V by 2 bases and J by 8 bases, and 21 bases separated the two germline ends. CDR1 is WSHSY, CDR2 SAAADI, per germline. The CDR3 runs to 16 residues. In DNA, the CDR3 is TGCGCCAGCAGTGAGGAGGGGGGGATCGGGGTCGGCGGCTACACCTTC. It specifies CASSEEGGIGVGGYTF.

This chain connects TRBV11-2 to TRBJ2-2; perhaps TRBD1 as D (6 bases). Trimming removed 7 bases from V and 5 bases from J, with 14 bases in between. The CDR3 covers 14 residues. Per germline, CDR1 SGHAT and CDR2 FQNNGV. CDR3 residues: CASTTGWRTGELFF. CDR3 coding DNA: TGTGCCAGCACCACAGGGTGGAGGACCGGGGAGCTGTTTTTT.

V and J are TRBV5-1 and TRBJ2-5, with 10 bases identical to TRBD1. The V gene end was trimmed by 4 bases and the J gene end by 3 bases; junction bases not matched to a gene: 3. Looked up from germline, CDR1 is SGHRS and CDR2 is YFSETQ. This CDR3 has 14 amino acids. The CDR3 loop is CASSTGTGEETQYF. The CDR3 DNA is TGCGCCAGCAGCACCGGGACAGGGGAAGAGACCCAGTACTTC.

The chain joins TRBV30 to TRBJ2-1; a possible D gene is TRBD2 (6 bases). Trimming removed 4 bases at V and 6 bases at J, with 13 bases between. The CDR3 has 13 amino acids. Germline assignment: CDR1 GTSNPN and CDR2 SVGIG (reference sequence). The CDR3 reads CAWTSGGINEQFF. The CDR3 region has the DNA TGTGCCTGGACCTCAGGCGGGATCAATGAGCAGTTCTTC. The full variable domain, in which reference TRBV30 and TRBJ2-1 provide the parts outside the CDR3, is SQTIHQWPATLVQPVGSPLSLECTVEGTSNPNLYWYRQAAGRGLQLLFYSVGIGQISSEVPQNLSASRPQDRQFILSSKKLLLSDSGFYLCAWTSGGINEQFFGPGTRLTVL.

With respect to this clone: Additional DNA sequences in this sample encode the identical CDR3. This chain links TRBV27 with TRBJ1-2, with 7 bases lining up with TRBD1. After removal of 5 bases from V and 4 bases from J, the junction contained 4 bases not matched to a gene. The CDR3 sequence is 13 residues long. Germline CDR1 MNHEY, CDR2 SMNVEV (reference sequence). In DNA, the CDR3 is TGTGCCAGCAGTCTACAGGGGACCTATGGCTACACCTTC. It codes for CASSLQGTYGYTF.

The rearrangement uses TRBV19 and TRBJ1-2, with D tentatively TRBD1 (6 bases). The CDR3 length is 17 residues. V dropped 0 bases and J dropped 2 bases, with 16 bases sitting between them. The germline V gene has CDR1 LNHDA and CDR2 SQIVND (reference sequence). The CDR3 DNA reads TGTGCCAGTAGTATAGATCGCGGGGGGCAATCGAACTATGGCTACACCTTC. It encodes CASSIDRGGQSNYGYTF.

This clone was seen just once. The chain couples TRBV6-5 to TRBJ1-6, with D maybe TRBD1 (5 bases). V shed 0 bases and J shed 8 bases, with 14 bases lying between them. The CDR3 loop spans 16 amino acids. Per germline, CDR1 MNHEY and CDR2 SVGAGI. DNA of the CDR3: TGTGCCAGCAGTTACTCATTACAGCCGGGGGATTCACCCCTCCACTTT. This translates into CASSYSLQPGDSPLHF.

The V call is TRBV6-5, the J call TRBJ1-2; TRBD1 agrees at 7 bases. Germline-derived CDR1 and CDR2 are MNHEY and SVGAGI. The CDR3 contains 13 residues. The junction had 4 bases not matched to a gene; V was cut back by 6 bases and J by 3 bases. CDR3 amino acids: CASRETGYYGYTF. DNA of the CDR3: TGTGCCAGCAGAGAGACAGGGTACTATGGCTACACCTTC.

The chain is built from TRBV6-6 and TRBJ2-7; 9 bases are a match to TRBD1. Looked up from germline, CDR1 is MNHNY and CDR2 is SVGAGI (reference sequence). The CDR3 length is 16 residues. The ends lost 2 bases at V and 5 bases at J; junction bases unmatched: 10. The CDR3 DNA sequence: TGTGCCAGCAGTTACCGGGCCGGGACAGGGTACGACGAGCAGTACTTC. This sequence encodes CASSYRAGTGYDEQYF.

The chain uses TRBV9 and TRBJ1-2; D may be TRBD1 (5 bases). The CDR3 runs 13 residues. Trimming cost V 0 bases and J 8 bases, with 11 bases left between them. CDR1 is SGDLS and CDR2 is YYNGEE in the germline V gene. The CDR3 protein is CASSVVQGGGYTF. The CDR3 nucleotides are TGTGCCAGCAGCGTAGTGCAGGGTGGCGGCTACACCTTC.

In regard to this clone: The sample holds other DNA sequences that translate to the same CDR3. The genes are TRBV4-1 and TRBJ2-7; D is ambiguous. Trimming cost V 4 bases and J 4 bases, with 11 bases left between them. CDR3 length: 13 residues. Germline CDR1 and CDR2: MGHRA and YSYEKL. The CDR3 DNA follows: TGCGCCAGCAGCCGCGATCGAGCTTACGAGCAGTACTTC. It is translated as CASSRDRAYEQYF.

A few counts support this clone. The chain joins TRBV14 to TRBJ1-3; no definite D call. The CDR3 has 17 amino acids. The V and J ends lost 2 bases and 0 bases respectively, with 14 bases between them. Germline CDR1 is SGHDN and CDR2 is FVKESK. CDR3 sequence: CASSQRVGSRSGNTIYF. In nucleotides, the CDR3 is TGTGCCAGCAGCCAACGGGTCGGTTCCCGCTCTGGAAACACCATATATTTT.

Here the CDR3 DNA reads TGTGCCAGCAGCTTGGGCCGGTACTACGAGCAGTACTTC. It translates to CASSLGRYYEQYF. The chain couples TRBV5-5 to TRBJ2-7; D is unresolved. CDR1 and CDR2 (germline): SGHKS, YYEKEE (reference sequence). This CDR3 comprises 13 residues. Trimming cost V 0 bases and J 3 bases, with 7 bases left between them.

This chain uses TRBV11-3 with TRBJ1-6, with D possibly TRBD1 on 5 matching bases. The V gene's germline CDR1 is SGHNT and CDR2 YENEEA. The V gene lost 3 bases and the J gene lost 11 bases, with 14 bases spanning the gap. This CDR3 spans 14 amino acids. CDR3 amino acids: CASSLGRVGAPLHF. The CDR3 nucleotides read TGTGCCAGCAGCTTGGGCAGGGTCGGCGCACCCCTCCACTTT.

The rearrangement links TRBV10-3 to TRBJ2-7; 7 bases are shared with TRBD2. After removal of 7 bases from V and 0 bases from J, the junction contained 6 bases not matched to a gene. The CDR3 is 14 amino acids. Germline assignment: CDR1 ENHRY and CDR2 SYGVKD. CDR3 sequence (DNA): TGTGCCATCATGGGAGGGTTGAGCTCCTACGAGCAGTACTTC. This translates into CAIMGGLSSYEQYF.

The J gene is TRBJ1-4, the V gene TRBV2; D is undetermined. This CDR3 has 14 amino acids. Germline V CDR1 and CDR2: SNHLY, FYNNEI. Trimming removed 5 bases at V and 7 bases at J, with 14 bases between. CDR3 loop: CASSIGVIGEKLFF. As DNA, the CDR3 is TGTGCCAGCAGTATCGGGGTTATCGGTGAAAAACTGTTTTTT.

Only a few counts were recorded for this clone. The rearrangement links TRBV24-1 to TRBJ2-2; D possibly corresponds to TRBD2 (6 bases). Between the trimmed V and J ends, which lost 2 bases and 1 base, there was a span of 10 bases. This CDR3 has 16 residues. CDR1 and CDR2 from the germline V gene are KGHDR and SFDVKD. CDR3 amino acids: CATSDSGVLNTGELFF. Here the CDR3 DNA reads TGTGCCACCAGTGATTCGGGGGTCTTGAACACCGGGGAGCTGTTTTTT.

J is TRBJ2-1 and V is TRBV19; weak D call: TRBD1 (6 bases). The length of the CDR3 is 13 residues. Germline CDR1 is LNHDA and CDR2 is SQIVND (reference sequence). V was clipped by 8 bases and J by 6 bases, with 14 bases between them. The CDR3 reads CASRDTDFNEQFF. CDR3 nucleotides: TGTGCCAGTCGGGACACAGATTTCAATGAGCAGTTCTTC.

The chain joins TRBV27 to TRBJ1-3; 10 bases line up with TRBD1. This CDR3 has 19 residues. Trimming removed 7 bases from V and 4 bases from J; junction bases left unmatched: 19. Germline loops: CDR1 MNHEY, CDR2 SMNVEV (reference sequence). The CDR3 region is CASIRQGAPLGAYGNTIYF. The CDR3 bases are TGTGCCAGCATCCGACAGGGGGCTCCCCTGGGGGCATACGGAAACACCATATATTTT.

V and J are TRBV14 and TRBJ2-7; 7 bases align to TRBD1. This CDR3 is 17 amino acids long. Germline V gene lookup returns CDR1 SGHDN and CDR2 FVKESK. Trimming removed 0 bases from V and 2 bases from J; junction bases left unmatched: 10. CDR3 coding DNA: TGTGCCAGCAGCCAAGATGGTGGGACAGTACATCCCTACGAGCAGTACTTC. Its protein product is CASSQDGGTVHPYEQYF.

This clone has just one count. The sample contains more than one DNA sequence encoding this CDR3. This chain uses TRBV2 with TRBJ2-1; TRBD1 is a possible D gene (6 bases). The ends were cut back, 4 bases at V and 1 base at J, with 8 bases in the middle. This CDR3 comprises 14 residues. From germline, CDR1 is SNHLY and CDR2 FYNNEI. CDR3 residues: CASSVGASYNEQFF. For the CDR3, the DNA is TGTGCCAGCAGTGTGGGGGCATCCTACAATGAGCAGTTCTTC.

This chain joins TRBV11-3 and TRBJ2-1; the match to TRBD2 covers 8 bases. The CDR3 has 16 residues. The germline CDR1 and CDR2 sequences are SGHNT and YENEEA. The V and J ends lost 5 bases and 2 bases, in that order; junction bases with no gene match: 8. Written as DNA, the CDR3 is TGTGCCAGCAGCGTTTATAGCGGGGCCCCCTACAATGAGCAGTTCTTC. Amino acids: CASSVYSGAPYNEQFF.